These 11 T cell receptor beta chains were all obtained from the same sample, sequenced in a study of cytomegalovirus exposure and HLA in healthy donors. TCRdb's copy holds only in-frame clones and misses some; the assay was immunoSEQ multiplex PCR. The top ten hold around 2% of the sample, which has roughly 120,000 clones, approximately 88% seen once. Sequenced material: PBMCs. The receptors shown here come from a man aged 18-30 years in good health and CMV-seronegative.

V usage is TRBV9 and J usage is TRBJ1-6; TRBD1 matches at 7 bases. Germline lookup yields CDR1 SGDLS and CDR2 YYNGEE. The CDR3 consists of 15 residues. V shed 0 bases and J 9 bases; nucleotides not matched to a gene: 6. CDR3 residues: CASSVDDRVGSPLHF. DNA of the CDR3: TGTGCCAGCAGCGTAGATGACAGGGTCGGTTCACCCCTCCACTTT.

The gene calls are TRBV5-6 and TRBJ2-3; the D gene is possibly TRBD2 (5 bases). The V end lost 1 base, the J end lost 8 bases, and 11 bases lay between the germline ends. The V gene's germline CDR1 is SGHDT and CDR2 YYEEEE. This CDR3 has 13 amino acids. The CDR3 here is CASSLPAGRTQYF. CDR3 DNA: TGTGCCAGCAGCTTGCCCGCGGGTCGTACGCAGTATTTT. The whole variable domain, remainder taken from reference TRBV5-6 and TRBJ2-3, is DAGVTQSPTHLIKTRGQQVTLRCSPKSGHDTVSWYQQALGQGPQFIFQYYEEEERQRGNFPDRFSGHQFPNYSSELNVNALLLGDSALYLCASSLPAGRTQYFGPGTRLTVL.

The V call is TRBV30, the J call TRBJ1-6; D gene uncertain. The CDR3 covers 13 residues. Germline V CDR1 and CDR2: GTSNPN, SVGIG (reference sequence). V was cut by 0 bases and J by 6 bases, with 6 bases left in between. The CDR3 nucleotides read TGTGCCTGGAGTGTAGCCACTAATTCACCCCTCCACTTT. This sequence encodes CAWSVATNSPLHF.

The chain joins TRBV28 to TRBJ1-2; D is ambiguous. Germline V gene sequence: CDR1 MDHEN, CDR2 SYDVKM. The CDR3 is made up of 12 amino acids. The CDR3: CASSRREYGYTF. The CDR3 coding sequence is TGTGCGTCTTCCCGGCGGGAGTATGGCTACACCTTC.

The DNA of the CDR3 is TGTGCCAGCAGCTTAAGGGCAGGGCAAAATCAGCCCCAGCATTTT. It yields the protein CASSLRAGQNQPQHF. The rearrangement uses TRBV7-6 and TRBJ1-5, with D possibly matching TRBD1 (5 bases). V lost 2 bases to trimming and J lost 4 bases, with 12 bases between them. Germline lookup yields CDR1 SGHVS and CDR2 FNYEAQ. This CDR3 contains 15 residues.

As concerns this clone: The identical CDR3 is also encoded by other nucleotide sequences in the sample. The chain recombines TRBV19 with TRBJ1-5; D remains unclear. CDR3 length: 13 residues. In germline, CDR1 is LNHDA, CDR2 SQIVND (reference sequence). The V gene lost 1 base and the J gene lost 5 bases, with 6 bases spanning the gap. CDR3: CASSIASDQPQHF. The DNA of the CDR3 is TGTGCCAGTAGTATAGCCTCAGATCAGCCCCAGCATTTT. The full variable domain, completed using reference TRBV19 and TRBJ1-5, is DGGITQSPKYLFRKEGQNVTLSCEQNLNHDAMYWYRQDPGQGLRLIYYSQIVNDFQKGDIAEGYSVSREKKESFPLTVTSAQKNPTAFYLCASSIASDQPQHFGDGTRLSIL.

The rearrangement links TRBV5-4 to TRBJ2-5; D remains ambiguous. The germline CDR1 and CDR2 sequences are SGHNT and YYREEE (reference sequence). The CDR3 is 13 residues long. Trimming left V 1 base short and J 2 bases short, with 6 bases between. Here the CDR3 reads CASSLSTQETQYF. The DNA of the CDR3 is TGTGCCAGCAGCTTGTCGACTCAAGAGACCCAGTACTTC.

The chain couples TRBV5-6 to TRBJ1-6; TRBD1 is a possible D gene (5 bases). Germline V gene data show CDR1 as SGHDT and CDR2 as YYEEEE. Deletions cut 4 bases from V and 5 bases from J, with 19 bases between. The CDR3 covers 17 residues. CDR3 loop: CASSRPVGTLDNSPLHF. CDR3 bases: TGTGCCAGCAGCCGACCCGTCGGGACTTTAGATAATTCACCCCTCCACTTT.

This chain joins TRBV2 and TRBJ2-7; 10 positions match TRBD2. Germline lookup yields CDR1 SNHLY and CDR2 FYNNEI. The V and J ends lost 6 bases and 0 bases, in that order; junction bases with no gene match: 8. This CDR3 contains 16 residues. The CDR3 DNA reads as TGTGCCAGCAGCTTCCTCAGCGGGGGGGTCTCCTACGAGCAGTACTTC. Translating gives CASSFLSGGVSYEQYF.

This chain connects TRBV4-2 to TRBJ1-5; D is uncertain. The V end was cut by 1 base, the J end by 5 bases, with 15 bases between. Germline V gives CDR1 LGHNA, CDR2 YNFKEQ. The CDR3 has 16 amino acids. The CDR3 DNA reads TGTGCCAGCAGCCAAGTGGGCTCCCCCGACGATCAGCCCCAGCATTTT. Protein: CASSQVGSPDDQPQHF.

The chain employs TRBV30 and TRBJ1-5, with D tentatively TRBD1 (6 bases). The CDR3 contains 13 residues. CDR1 is GTSNPN, CDR2 SVGIG, per germline (reference sequence). Trimming left V 2 bases short and J 2 bases short, with 7 bases between. The CDR3 DNA follows: TGTGCCTGGAGTCACAGGGGCAATCAGCCCCAGCATTTT. Amino acid sequence: CAWSHRGNQPQHF.